The 8 T cell receptor beta chains listed next were all sequenced from one sample in a study of read filtering for tumor transcriptome and immune sequencing. The library was built from about 400 ng RNA with molecular barcoded adaptors for alpha/delta and beta/gamma chains. In TCRdb, the reads were re-called with MiXCR into one record per CDR3 protein. The data show about 48,000 distinct CDR3 sequences, approximately 18% seen once. Sequenced: a population of CD138-negative cells sorted from bone marrow. These receptors all stem from a donor at least 40 years old with multiple myeloma.

This clonotype was found once. This chain joins TRBV5-1 and TRBJ2-3; 7 bases match TRBD2. The CDR3 spans 18 residues. J gave up 0 bases and V 3 bases, and 13 bases lay outside the gene matches. Per germline, CDR1 SGHRS and CDR2 YFSETQ. CDR3 sequence reads: CASSSQPAGGTSTDTQYF. CDR3 DNA: TGCGCCAGCAGCTCCCAACCCGCCGGGGGGACTAGCACAGATACGCAGTATTTT.

This clonotype was picked up many times. CDR3 DNA sequence: TGTGCCAGCAGCTTTCAAGGGGGCGGTAACAATGAGCAGTTCTTC. It codes for CASSFQGGGNNEQFF. The V and J genes are TRBV7-9 and TRBJ2-1, with 7 positions matching TRBD1. Germline V gene data show CDR1 as SEHNR and CDR2 as FQNEAQ (reference sequence). V dropped 3 bases and J dropped 5; count of bases not matched to a gene: 7. The CDR3 runs to 15 residues.

This clonotype has at least ten counts. This chain links TRBV12-3 or TRBV12-4 with TRBJ1-1, with D unresolved. V shed 2 bases and J shed 2 bases, with 6 bases lying between them. There are 13 residues in the CDR3. The CDR3 protein is CASSLKGNTEAFF. The CDR3 bases are TGTGCCAGCAGTTTAAAGGGAAACACTGAAGCTTTCTTT.

The table lists this clonotype with many counts. The J gene is TRBJ2-7, the V gene TRBV7-2, with 9 bases aligning to TRBD1. Germline V gives CDR1 SGHTA, CDR2 FQGNSA. Losses at the gene ends were 5 bases for V and 1 base for J; bases not matched to a gene: 9. This CDR3 is 16 amino acids long. CDR3 residues: CASSASGTGKSYEQYF. DNA of the CDR3: TGTGCCAGCAGCGCCTCCGGGACAGGGAAATCCTACGAGCAGTACTTC.

The table lists this clonotype with many counts. J is TRBJ2-5 and V is TRBV29-1; D is perhaps TRBD2 (5 bases). The V gene lost 3 bases and the J gene lost 1 base, with 12 bases spanning the gap. The CDR3 is made up of 14 amino acids. CDR1 is SQVTM, CDR2 ANQGSEA, per germline. CDR3 nucleotide sequence: TGCAGCGTTGACCCTAGAGGGCTCCAAGAGACCCAGTACTTC. Encoded protein: CSVDPRGLQETQYF.

This clonotype was picked up many times. The genes are TRBV3-1 and TRBJ2-3, with 9 nucleotides matching TRBD1. Trimming removed 4 bases from V and 5 bases from J; junction bases left unmatched: 7. Germline V gene sequence: CDR1 LGHDT, CDR2 YNNKEL (reference sequence). The CDR3 covers 15 residues. The CDR3 reads CASSLNRGLGDTQYF. CDR3 DNA sequence: TGTGCCAGCAGCCTGAACAGGGGGCTTGGAGATACGCAGTATTTT.

There are many counts of this clonotype. The V call is TRBV20-1, the J call TRBJ2-5, with D possibly called TRBD1 or TRBD2 (5 bases each). The CDR3 has 13 residues. The germline gives CDR1 DFQATT, CDR2 SNEGSKA (reference sequence). Trimming stripped 5 bases from V and 2 bases from J, with 12 bases between. The CDR3 DNA sequence: TGCAGTGCTGTCCGGGACGTACAAGAGACCCAGTACTTC. Protein product: CSAVRDVQETQYF.

This clonotype was recorded only once. The rearrangement joins TRBV29-1 to TRBJ2-2; the D is unclear. This CDR3 has 14 residues. Germline CDR1 is SQVTM and CDR2 is ANQGSEA. V lost 4 bases and J lost 5, with 14 bases in between. This CDR3 reads CSVAYGFRTGELFF. As DNA, the CDR3 is TGCAGCGTTGCCTATGGATTTCGGACCGGGGAGCTGTTTTTT.